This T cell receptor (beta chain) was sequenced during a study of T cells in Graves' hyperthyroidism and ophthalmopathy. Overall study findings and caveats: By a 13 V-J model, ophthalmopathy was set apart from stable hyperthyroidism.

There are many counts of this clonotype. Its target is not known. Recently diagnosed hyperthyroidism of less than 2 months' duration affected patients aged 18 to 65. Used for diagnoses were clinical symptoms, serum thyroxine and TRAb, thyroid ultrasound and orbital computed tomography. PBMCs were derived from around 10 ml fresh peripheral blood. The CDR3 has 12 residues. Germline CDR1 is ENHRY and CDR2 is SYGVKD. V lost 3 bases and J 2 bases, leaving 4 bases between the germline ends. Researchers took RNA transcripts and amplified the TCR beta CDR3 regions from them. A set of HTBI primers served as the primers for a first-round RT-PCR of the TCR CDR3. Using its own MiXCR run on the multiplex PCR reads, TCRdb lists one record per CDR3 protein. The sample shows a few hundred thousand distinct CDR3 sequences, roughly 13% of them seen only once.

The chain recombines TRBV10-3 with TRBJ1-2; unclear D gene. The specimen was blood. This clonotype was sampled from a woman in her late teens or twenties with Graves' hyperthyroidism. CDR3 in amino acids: CAISERNYGYTF. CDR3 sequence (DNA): TGTGCCATCAGTGAACGGAACTATGGCTACACCTTC.